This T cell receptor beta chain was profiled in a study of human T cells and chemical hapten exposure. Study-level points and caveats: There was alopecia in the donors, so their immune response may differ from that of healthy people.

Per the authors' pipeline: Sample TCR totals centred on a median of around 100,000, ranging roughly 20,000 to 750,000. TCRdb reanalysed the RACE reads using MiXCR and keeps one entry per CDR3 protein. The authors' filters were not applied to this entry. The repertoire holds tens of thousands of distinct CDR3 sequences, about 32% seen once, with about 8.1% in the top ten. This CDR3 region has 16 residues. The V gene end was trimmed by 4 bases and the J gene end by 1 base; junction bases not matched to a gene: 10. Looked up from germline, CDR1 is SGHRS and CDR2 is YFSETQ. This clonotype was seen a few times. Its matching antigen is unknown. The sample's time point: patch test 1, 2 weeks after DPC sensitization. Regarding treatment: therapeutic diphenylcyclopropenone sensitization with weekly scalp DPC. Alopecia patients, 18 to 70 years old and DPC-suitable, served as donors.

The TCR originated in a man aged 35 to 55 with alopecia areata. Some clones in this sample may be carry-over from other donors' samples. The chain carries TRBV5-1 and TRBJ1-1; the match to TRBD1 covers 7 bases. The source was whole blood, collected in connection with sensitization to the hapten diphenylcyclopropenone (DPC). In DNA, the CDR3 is TGCGCCAGCAGCCCAAACCTCAGGGGGGAGAACACTGAAGCTTTCTTT. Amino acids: CASSPNLRGENTEAFF.